The TCR beta chain described here comes from a study of shared clonotypes between healthy human individuals. Note on this clone: Its antigen remains unknown.

Germline V CDR1 and CDR2: SGHRS, YFSETQ. This CDR3 has 16 residues. Trimming removed 3 bases from V and 0 bases from J, with 12 bases in between. Original methodology: Because ImmunoSEQ provided only junction sequences with no quality scores, the filtering differed. Produced via immunoSEQ multiplex PCR; TCRdb's table is partial and in-frame only. V, J and clone size are those of that table, while D and trimming were read from the DNA. The repertoire holds about 1 million clones, with roughly 80% as singletons. Points from the study as a whole: Among the subsets, naive ones generally showed larger estimated richness than memory ones.

Sequenced: memory CD4+ T cells sorted from blood. Subset here: CD45RA-negative fraction. This clonotype was sampled from a man aged 18 to 29 in good health. This sequence joins TRBV5-1 and TRBJ2-2; the D is unclear. CDR3 amino acids: CASSSVQGSNTGELFF. CDR3 sequence (DNA): TGCGCCAGCAGCTCAGTACAAGGATCGAACACCGGGGAGCTGTTTTTT.